This T cell receptor beta chain derives from a study of T cell responses to AZD1222 COVID-19 vaccine. The wider study: Doses given second, at about 4 or about 12 weeks, were pooled. Broader study findings: In all cases, repertoires were sampled only after the peak T cell response. Researchers report vaccine-associated CD4 TCRs spanning spike, with dominance at 160-218 and 743-854. Females outnumbered males among donors, who were mostly white British; clonal diversity was possibly underestimated.

Here immunoSEQ multiplex PCR was the method, and the copy in TCRdb shows in-frame clones only, minus some. The repertoire consists of about 170,000 clones, with approximately 90% occurring once and the leading ten covering 2.6%. Turning to this clone: Its specificity is unknown.

Sequencing used peripheral blood, obtained on day 0 of AZD1222 vaccination. The TCR originated in an adult in good health.

The DNA of the CDR3 is TGTGCCAGCAGCAAAGCAAATAACAGGCTTAGCGATCAGCCCCAGCATTTT. Translated, it gives CASSKANNRLSDQPQHF. The chain joins TRBV21-1 to TRBJ1-5. TRBV21-1 counts as a pseudogene. The CDR3 covers 17 residues.